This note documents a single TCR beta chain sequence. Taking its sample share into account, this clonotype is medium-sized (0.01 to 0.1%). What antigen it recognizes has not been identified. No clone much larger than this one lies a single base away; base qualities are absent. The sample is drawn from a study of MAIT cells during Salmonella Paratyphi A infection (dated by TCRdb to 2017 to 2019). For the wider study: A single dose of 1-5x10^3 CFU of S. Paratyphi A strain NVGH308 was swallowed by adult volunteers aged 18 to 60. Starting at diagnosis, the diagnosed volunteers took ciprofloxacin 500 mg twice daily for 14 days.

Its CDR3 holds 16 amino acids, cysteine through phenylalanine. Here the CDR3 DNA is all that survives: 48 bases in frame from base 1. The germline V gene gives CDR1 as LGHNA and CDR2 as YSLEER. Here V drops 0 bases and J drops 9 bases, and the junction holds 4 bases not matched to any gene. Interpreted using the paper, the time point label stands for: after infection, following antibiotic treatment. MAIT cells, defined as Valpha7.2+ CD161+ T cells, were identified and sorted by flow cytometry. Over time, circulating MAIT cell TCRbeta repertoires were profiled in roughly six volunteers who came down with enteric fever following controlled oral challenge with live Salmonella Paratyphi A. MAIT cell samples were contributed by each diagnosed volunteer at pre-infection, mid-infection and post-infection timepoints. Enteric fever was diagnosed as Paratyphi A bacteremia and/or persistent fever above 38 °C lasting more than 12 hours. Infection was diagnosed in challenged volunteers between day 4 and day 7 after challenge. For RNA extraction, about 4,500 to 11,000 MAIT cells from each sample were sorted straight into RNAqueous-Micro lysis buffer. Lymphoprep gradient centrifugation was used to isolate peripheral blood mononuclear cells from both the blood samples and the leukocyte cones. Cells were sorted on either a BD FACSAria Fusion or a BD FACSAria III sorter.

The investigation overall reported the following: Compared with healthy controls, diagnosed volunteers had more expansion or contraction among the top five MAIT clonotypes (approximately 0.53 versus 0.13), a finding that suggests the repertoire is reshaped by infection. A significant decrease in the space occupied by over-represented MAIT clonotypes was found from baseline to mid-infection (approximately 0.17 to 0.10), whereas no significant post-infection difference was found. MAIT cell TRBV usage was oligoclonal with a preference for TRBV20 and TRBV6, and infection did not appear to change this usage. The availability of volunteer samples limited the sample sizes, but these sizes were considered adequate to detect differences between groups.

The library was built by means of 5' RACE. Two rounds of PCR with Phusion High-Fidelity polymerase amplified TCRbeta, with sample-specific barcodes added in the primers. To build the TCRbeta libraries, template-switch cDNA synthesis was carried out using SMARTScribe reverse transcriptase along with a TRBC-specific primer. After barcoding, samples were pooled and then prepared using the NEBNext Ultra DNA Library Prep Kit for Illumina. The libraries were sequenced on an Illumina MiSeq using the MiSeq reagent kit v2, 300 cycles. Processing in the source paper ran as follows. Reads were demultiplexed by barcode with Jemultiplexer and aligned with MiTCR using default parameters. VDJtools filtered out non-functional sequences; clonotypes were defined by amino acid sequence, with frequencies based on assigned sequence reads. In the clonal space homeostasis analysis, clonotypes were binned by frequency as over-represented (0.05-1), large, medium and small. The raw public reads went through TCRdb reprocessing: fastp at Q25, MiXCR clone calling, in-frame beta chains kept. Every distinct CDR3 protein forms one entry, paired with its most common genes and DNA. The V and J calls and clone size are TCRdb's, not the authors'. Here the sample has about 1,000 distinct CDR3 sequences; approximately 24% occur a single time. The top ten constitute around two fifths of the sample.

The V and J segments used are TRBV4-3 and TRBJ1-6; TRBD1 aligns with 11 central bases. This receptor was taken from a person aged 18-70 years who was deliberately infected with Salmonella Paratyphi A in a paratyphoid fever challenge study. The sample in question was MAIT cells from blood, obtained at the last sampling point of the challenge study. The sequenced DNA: TGCGCCAGCAGCCAAGATCCCGGGACAGGGGGTTCACCCCTCCACTTT. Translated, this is CASSQDPGTGGSPLHF.